This T cell receptor beta chain emerged from a study of control samples from healthy donors and cancer patients. Assay: immunoSEQ multiplex PCR; the TCRdb copy retains only in-frame clones and omits some. The profile shows 100,000 to 120,000 clones, roughly 90% of them singletons. This CDR3 is built from 15 residues. Looked up from germline, CDR1 is SGHVS and CDR2 is FQNEAQ. The trim removed 5 bases at V and 9 bases at J, leaving 15 bases unmatched. The sequencing sample was made of PBMCs. The source is a woman aged 60-75 years with lung cancer. V gene TRBV7-8 combines with J gene TRBJ2-5, with 7 bases lining up with TRBD2. CDR3 bases: TGTGCCAGCAGCCCCCCACAGCTGCGGGGGAAGCCCCAGTACTTC. Translated: CASSPPQLRGKPQYF.